What follows is one TCR beta chain and its context. From RNA transcripts, TCR beta CDR3 regions were amplified. An initial round of RT-PCR targeting the TCR CDR3 relied on the HTBI primer set. TCRdb re-called the multiplex PCR reads through MiXCR, storing one row per CDR3 protein. The sample lists 350,000 to 400,000 distinct CDR3 sequences; about 15% were seen once. This specimen comes from a study of T cells in Graves' hyperthyroidism and ophthalmopathy. The CDR3 covers 16 residues. V gave up 0 bases and J gave up 1 base; unmatched junction bases: 3. Looked up from germline, CDR1 is MGHRA and CDR2 is YSYEKL.

The sequence was obtained from a woman aged 25 to 39 with Graves' hyperthyroidism. Sequencing used blood. The chain links TRBV4-1 to TRBJ2-5; 9 bases agree with TRBD2. The CDR3 sequence is CASSQDGREGQETQYF. CDR3 sequence (DNA): TGCGCCAGCAGCCAAGATGGGCGGGAGGGCCAAGAGACCCAGTACTTC.